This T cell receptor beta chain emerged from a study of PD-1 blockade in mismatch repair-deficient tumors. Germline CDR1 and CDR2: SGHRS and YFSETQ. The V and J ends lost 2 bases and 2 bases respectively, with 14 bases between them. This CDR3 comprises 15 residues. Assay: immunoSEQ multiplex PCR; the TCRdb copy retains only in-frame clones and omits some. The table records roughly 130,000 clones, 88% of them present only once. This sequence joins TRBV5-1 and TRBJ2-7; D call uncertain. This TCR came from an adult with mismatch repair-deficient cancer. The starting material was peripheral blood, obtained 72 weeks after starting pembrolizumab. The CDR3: CASSLGRTPPYEQYF. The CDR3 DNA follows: TGCGCCAGCAGCTTAGGAAGAACTCCTCCCTACGAGCAGTACTTC.